The sequence of this T cell receptor (beta chain) was determined in a study of blood T cells in healthy people across ages. Primed by a sample-barcoded 5' primer and a J-beta primer mix, a second PCR proceeded for roughly 7 to 12 cycles. TCRdb analysed the 5' RACE reads with MiXCR anew, one entry per CDR3 protein. The sample comprises 650,000 to 700,000 distinct CDR3 sequences, 32% of which are singletons, and 15% rests with the top ten. This clonotype was recorded at least ten times. V was pared by 0 bases and J by 6 bases, with 14 bases between. The germline CDR1 and CDR2 sequences are LGHDT and YNNKEL (reference sequence). The CDR3 has 15 residues.

The V and J genes are TRBV3-1 and TRBJ1-2, with no clear D. The TCR originated in a woman aged 80 or older in good health. The sample consisted of blood. CDR3 coding DNA: TGTGCCAGCAGCCAAGATGCGACGACAACAGATGGCTACACCTTC. As protein: CASSQDATTTDGYTF.